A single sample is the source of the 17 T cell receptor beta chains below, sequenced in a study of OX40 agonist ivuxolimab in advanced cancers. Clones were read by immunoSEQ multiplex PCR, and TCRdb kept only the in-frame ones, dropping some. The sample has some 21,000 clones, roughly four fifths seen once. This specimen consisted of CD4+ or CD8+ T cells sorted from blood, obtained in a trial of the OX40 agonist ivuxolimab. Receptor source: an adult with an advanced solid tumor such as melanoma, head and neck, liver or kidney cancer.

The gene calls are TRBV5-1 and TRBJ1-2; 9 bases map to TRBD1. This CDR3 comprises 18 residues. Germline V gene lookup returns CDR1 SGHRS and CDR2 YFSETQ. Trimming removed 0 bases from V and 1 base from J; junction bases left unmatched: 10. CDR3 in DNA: TGCGCCAGCAGCTTGGTTGGGACAGGGTCTAGGAGTAACTATGGCTACACCTTC. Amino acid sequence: CASSLVGTGSRSNYGYTF.

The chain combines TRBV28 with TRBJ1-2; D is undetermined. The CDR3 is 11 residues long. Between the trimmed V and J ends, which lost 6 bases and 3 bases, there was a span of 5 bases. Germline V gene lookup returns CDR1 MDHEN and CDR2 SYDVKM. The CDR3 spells CASSGYYGYTF. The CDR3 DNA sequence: TGTGCCAGCAGCGGATACTATGGCTACACCTTC.

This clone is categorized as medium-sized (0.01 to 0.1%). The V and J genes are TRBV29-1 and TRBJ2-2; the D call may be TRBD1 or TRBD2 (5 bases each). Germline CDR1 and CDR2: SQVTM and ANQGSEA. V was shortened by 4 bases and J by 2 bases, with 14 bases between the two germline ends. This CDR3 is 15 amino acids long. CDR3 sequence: CSVGGPQINTGELFF. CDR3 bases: TGCAGCGTTGGGGGACCCCAGATAAACACCGGGGAGCTGTTTTTT.

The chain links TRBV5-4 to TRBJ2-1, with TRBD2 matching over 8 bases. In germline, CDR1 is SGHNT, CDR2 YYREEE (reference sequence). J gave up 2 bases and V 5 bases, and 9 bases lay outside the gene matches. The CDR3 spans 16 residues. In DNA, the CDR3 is TGTGCCAGCAGAATCCTTCGGGAGGGCCCCTACAATGAGCAGTTCTTC. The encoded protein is CASRILREGPYNEQFF.

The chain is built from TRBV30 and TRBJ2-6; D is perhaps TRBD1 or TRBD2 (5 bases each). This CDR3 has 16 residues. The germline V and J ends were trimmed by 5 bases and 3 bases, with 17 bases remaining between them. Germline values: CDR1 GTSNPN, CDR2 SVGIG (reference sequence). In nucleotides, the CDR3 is TGTGCCTGGGCCGGGACGGGAACTTTTGGGGCCAACGTCCTGACTTTC. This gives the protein CAWAGTGTFGANVLTF.

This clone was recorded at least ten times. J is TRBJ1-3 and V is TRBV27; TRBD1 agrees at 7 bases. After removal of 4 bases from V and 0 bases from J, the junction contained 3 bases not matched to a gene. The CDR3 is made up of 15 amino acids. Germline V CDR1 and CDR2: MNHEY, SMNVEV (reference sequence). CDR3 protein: CASSSGQYSGNTIYF. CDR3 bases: TGTGCCAGCAGTTCGGGACAGTACTCTGGAAACACCATATATTTT.

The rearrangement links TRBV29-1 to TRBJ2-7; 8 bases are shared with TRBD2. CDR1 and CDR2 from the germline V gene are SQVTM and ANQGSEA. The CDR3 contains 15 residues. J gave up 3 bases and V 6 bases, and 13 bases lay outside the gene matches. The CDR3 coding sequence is TGCAGCGTCCTTGCCCTAGGACTAGCAGGCTACGAGCAGTACTTC. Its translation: CSVLALGLAGYEQYF.

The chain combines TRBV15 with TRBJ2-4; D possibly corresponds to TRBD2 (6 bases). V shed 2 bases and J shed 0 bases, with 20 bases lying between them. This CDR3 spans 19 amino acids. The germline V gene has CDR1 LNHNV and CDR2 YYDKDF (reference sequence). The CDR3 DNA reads TGTGCCACCAGCAGACCCTTCCGAAGCGGAGGGCTAGCCAAAAACATTCAGTACTTC. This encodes CATSRPFRSGGLAKNIQYF.

The DNA for the CDR3 is TGTGCCAGCAGTCACGGACAGGTAGGCTACGAGCAGTACTTC. This codes for CASSHGQVGYEQYF. The V and J genes are TRBV28 and TRBJ2-7, with 7 bases fitting TRBD1. The V gene's germline CDR1 is MDHEN and CDR2 SYDVKM. The CDR3 loop spans 14 amino acids. Germline trimming cut 5 bases from V and 3 bases from J; bases unmatched to any gene: 7.

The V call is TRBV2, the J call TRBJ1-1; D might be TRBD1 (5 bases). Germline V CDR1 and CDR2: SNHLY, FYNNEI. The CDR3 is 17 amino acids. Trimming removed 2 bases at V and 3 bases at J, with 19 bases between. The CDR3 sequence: CASSETPLQGSDTEAFF. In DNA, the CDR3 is TGTGCCAGCAGTGAAACACCCCTGCAGGGCTCGGACACTGAAGCTTTCTTT.

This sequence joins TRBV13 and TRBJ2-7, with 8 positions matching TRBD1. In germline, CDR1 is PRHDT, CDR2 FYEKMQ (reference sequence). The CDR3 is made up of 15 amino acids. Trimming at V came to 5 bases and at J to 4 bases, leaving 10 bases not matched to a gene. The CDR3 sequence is CASSTRTGKAYEQYF. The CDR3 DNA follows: TGTGCCAGCAGCACCAGGACAGGGAAAGCGTACGAGCAGTACTTC.

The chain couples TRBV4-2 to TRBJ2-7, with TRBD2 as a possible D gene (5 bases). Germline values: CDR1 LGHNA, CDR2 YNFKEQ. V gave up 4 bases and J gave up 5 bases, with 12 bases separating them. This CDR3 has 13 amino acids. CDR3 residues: CASSLERRNEQYF. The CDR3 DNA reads TGTGCCAGCAGCCTCGAGAGGAGGAACGAGCAGTACTTC.

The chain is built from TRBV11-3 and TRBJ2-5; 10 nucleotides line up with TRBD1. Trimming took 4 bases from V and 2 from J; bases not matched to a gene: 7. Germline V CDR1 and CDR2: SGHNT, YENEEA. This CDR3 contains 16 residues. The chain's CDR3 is CASSSRDRGSQETQYF. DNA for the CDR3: TGTGCCAGCAGCTCCCGGGACAGGGGTTCACAAGAGACCCAGTACTTC.

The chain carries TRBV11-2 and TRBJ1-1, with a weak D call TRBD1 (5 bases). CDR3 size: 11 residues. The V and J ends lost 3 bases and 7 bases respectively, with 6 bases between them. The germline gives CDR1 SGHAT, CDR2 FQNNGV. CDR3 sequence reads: CASSFGGEAFF. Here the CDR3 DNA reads TGTGCCAGCAGCTTTGGGGGTGAAGCTTTCTTT.

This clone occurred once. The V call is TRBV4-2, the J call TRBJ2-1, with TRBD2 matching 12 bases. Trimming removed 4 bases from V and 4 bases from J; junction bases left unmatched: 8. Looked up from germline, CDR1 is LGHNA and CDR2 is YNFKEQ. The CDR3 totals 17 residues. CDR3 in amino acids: CASSPSWTSGKYNEQFF. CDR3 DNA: TGTGCCAGCAGCCCTTCCTGGACTAGCGGGAAATACAATGAGCAGTTCTTC.

CDR3 nucleotide sequence: TGTGCCACCAGCAGAGGGAGGGGAGGTGGGGACGAGCAGTACTTC. Translated: CATSRGRGGGDEQYF. V gene TRBV15 combines with J gene TRBJ2-7; weak D call: TRBD2 (6 bases). The CDR3 is 15 amino acids. Germline V CDR1 and CDR2: LNHNV, YYDKDF (reference sequence). V shed 1 base and J shed 5 bases, with 15 bases lying between them.

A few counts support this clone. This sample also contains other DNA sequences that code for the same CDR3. The CDR3 reads CASSSAGGYTEAFF. The CDR3 region has the DNA TGCGCCAGCAGCTCTGCAGGGGGCTATACTGAAGCTTTCTTT. The rearrangement uses TRBV5-1 and TRBJ1-1, with 8 bases matching TRBD1. Trimming cost V 3 bases and J 5 bases; bases outside gene matches: 6. Germline loops: CDR1 SGHRS, CDR2 YFSETQ. The CDR3 length is 14 residues.